This entry lists 9 T cell receptor beta chains sequenced from one sample in a study of blood T cell repertoires in COVID-19. Libraries were prepared by immunoSEQ multiplex PCR; TCRdb keeps only in-frame clonotypes and omits some of them. Among approximately 150,000 clones listed, around nine tenths were seen once. The sequenced material came from peripheral blood. These receptors were obtained from a human donor in a cohort sampled during active COVID-19.

This chain connects TRBV7-8 to TRBJ2-7; 11 nucleotides line up with TRBD2. The germline CDR1 and CDR2 sequences are SGHVS and FQNEAQ. This CDR3 contains 16 residues. Losses at the gene ends were 5 bases for V and 2 bases for J; bases not matched to a gene: 8. The CDR3 DNA reads TGTGCCAGCAGCAAAGGTGGGGGACTAGCGGCCTACGAGCAGTACTTC. Translation gives CASSKGGGLAAYEQYF. The whole variable domain, filled in from reference TRBV7-8 and TRBJ2-7, reads GAGVSQSPRYKVAKRGQDVALRCDPISGHVSLFWYQQALGQGPEFLTYFQNEAQLDKSGLPSDRFFAERPEGSVSTLKIQRTQQEDSAVYLCASSKGGGLAAYEQYFGPGTRLTVT.

This sequence joins TRBV7-2 and TRBJ2-7, with D perhaps TRBD2 (6 bases). The CDR3 loop spans 14 amino acids. Germline CDR1 and CDR2: SGHTA and FQGNSA. V dropped 1 base and J dropped 2 bases, with 9 bases sitting between them. CDR3 protein: CASSLDGGAYEQYF. The CDR3 DNA reads TGTGCCAGCAGCTTAGACGGGGGAGCCTACGAGCAGTACTTC.

The chain recombines TRBV6-5 with TRBJ2-3; unclear D gene. V dropped 2 bases and J dropped 5 bases, with 14 bases sitting between them. The CDR3 covers 15 residues. Germline V CDR1 and CDR2: MNHEY, SVGAGI. CDR3 DNA: TGTGCCAGCAGTTACAGGAAAGGAGTTTTAGATACGCAGTATTTT. Amino acid sequence: CASSYRKGVLDTQYF.

V is TRBV2 and J is TRBJ2-7, with TRBD2 identical over 11 bases. Germline V gene data show CDR1 as SNHLY and CDR2 as FYNNEI. The CDR3 length is 14 residues. V lost 6 bases, J lost 3 bases, and 4 bases stayed unmatched. CDR3 DNA: TGTGCCAGCAGGGGACTAGCGGTCCTCTACGAGCAGTACTTC. It yields the protein CASRGLAVLYEQYF. The full variable domain, rest sourced from reference TRBV2 and TRBJ2-7, is EPEVTQTPSHQVTQMGQEVILRCVPISNHLYFYWYRQILGQKVEFLVSFYNNEISEKSEIFDDQFSVERPDGSNFTLKIRSTKLEDSAMYFCASRGLAVLYEQYFGPGTRLTVT.

The chain uses TRBV6-6 and TRBJ1-1; D perhaps matches TRBD1 (5 bases). Germline V gene data show CDR1 as MNHNY and CDR2 as SVGAGI (reference sequence). The CDR3 loop spans 15 amino acids. The CDR3 DNA reads TGTGCAGCCTGGGAGGGTGGGGGGTGGAACACTGAAGCTTTCTTT. Encoded protein: CAAWEGGGWNTEAFF.

This clone has only a few counts. The chain recombines TRBV29-1 with TRBJ1-2, with a weak D call TRBD1 (6 bases). V lost 6 bases to trimming and J lost 4 bases, with 15 bases between them. CDR1 and CDR2 (germline): SQVTM, ANQGSEA. The CDR3 is 13 residues long. The CDR3 DNA reads as TGCAGCGTCCTCCGGACAGCCCCCTATGGCTACACCTTC. Amino acid sequence: CSVLRTAPYGYTF.

The chain joins TRBV30 to TRBJ2-7, with D maybe TRBD1 (6 bases). Looked up from germline, CDR1 is GTSNPN and CDR2 is SVGIG (reference sequence). The CDR3 length is 11 residues. Trimming cost V 5 bases and J 4 bases, with 9 bases left between them. DNA of the CDR3: TGTGCCTGGCTTACAGGGTACGAGCAGTACTTC. It is translated as CAWLTGYEQYF. The full variable domain, its missing parts supplied by reference TRBV30 and TRBJ2-7, is SQTIHQWPATLVQPVGSPLSLECTVEGTSNPNLYWYRQAAGRGLQLLFYSVGIGQISSEVPQNLSASRPQDRQFILSSKKLLLSDSGFYLCAWLTGYEQYFGPGTRLTVT.

This chain uses TRBV5-8 with TRBJ2-5; TRBD1 matches at 8 bases. The germline gives CDR1 SGHTS, CDR2 YDEGEE. The junction had 4 bases not matched to a gene; V was cut back by 5 bases and J by 4 bases. The CDR3 runs to 13 residues. The CDR3 is CASRGTGGETQYF. The CDR3 coding sequence is TGTGCCAGCAGAGGGACAGGTGGAGAGACCCAGTACTTC. The complete variable domain, with remaining parts taken from reference TRBV5-8 and TRBJ2-5, reads EAGVTQSPTHLIKTRGQQATLRCSPISGHTSVYWYQQALGLGLQFLLWYDEGEERNRGNFPPRFSGRQFPNYSSELNVNALELEDSALYLCASRGTGGETQYFGPGTRLLVL.

V usage is TRBV7-2 and J usage is TRBJ2-7, with 10 bases that match TRBD2. From germline, CDR1 is SGHTA and CDR2 FQGNSA. V lost 1 base to trimming and J lost 2 bases; unmatched junction nucleotides: 2. The CDR3 has 15 residues. CDR3 bases: TGTGCCAGCAGCTTAGGGACTAGCGGCCCCTACGAGCAGTACTTC. Its protein is CASSLGTSGPYEQYF.